This T cell receptor beta chain was recovered during a study of technical replicates of blood from several donors. Per germline, CDR1 SGHNT and CDR2 YYREEE (reference sequence). Trimming shortened V by 0 bases and J by 0 bases, and 8 bases separated the two germline ends. The length of the CDR3 is 15 residues. Clones were read by immunoSEQ multiplex PCR, and TCRdb kept only the in-frame ones, dropping some. The data show under 85,000 clones, 95% to 98% seen once. This clonotype was sampled from a human donor in good health. V and J are TRBV5-4 and TRBJ2-3; D gene ambiguous. Sequenced input: T cells isolated from PBMCs. CDR3 coding DNA: TGTGCCAGCAGCTTGGGAGGAGATAGCACAGATACGCAGTATTTT. Its translation: CASSLGGDSTDTQYF.